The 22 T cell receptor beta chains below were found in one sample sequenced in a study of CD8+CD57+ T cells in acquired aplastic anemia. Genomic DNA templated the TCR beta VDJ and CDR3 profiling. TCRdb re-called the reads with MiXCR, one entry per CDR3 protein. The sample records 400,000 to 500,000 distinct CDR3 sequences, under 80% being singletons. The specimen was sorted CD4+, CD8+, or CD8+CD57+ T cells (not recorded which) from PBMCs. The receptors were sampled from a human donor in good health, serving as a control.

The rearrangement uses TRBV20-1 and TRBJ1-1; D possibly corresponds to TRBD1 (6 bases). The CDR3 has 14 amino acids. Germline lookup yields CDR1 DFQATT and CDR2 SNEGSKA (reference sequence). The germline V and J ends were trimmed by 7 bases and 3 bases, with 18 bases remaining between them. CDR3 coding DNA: TGCAGTGGTAAGAGGAAGGGGGGGCACACTGAAGCTTTCTTT. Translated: CSGKRKGGHTEAFF.

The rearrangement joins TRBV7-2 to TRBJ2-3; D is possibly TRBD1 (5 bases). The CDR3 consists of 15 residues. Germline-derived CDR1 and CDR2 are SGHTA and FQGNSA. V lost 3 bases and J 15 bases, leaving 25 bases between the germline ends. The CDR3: CASSFDSGGGDTFYF. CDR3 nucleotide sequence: TGTGCCAGCAGCTTCGACAGTGGTGGCGGCGACACCTTCTATTTT.

This chain's CDR3 is CASSLRALDQPQHF. The CDR3 coding sequence is TGTGCCAGCAGCTTAAGGGCACTAGATCAGCCCCAGCATTTT. The chain links TRBV7-8 to TRBJ1-5; D ambiguous. Germline-derived CDR1 and CDR2 are SGHVS and FQNEAQ. The length of the CDR3 is 14 residues. Trimming removed 2 bases at V and 5 bases at J, with 10 bases between. The variable domain in full, with the rest retrieved from reference TRBV7-8 and TRBJ1-5, is GAGVSQSPRYKVAKRGQDVALRCDPISGHVSLFWYQQALGQGPEFLTYFQNEAQLDKSGLPSDRFFAERPEGSVSTLKIQRTQQEDSAVYLCASSLRALDQPQHFGDGTRLSIL.

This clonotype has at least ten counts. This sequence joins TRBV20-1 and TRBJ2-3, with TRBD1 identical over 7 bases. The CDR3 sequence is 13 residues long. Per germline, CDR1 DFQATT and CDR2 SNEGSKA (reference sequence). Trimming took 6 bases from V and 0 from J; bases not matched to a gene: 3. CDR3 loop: CSALTGSTDTQYF. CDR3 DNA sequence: TGCAGTGCCTTGACAGGGAGCACAGATACGCAGTATTTT.

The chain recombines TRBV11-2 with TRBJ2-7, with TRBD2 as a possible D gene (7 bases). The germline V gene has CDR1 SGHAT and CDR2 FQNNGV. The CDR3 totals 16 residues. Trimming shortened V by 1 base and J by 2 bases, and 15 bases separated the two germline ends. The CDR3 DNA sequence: TGTGCCAGCAGCTTAGTGGCGGGGGCCTACACCTACGAGCAGTACTTC. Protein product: CASSLVAGAYTYEQYF.

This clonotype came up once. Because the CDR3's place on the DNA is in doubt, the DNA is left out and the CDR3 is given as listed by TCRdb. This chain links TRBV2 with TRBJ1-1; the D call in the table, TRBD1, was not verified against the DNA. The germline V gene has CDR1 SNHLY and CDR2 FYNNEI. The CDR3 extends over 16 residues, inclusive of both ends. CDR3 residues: CASDGDSGRANTEAFF.

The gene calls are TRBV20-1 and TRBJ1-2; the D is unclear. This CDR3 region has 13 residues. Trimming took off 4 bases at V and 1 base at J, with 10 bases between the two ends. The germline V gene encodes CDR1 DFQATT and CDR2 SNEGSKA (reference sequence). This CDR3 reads CSAKGLGNYGYTF. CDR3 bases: TGCAGTGCTAAGGGTCTGGGTAACTATGGCTACACCTTC.

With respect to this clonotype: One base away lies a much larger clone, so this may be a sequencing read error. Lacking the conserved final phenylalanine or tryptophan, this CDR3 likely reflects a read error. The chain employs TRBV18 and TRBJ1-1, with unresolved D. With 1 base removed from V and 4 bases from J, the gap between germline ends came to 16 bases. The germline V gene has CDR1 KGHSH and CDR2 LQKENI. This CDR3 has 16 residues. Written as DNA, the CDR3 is TGTGCCAGCTCACCACAGGTGGGTCGTAGTACCACTGAAGCTTTCATT. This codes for CASSPQVGRSTTEAFI.

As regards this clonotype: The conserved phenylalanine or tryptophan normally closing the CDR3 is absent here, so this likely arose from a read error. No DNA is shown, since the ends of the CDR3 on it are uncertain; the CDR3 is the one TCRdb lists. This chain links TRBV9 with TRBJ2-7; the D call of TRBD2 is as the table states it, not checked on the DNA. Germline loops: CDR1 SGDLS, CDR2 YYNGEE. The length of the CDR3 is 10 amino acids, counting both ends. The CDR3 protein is CASGPRGRTC.

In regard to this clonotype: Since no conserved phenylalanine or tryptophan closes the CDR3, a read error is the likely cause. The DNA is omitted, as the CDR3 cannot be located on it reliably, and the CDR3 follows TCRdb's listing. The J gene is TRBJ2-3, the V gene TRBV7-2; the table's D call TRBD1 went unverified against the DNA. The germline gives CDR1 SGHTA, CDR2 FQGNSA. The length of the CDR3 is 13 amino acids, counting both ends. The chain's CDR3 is CASSGGTGYTQQY.

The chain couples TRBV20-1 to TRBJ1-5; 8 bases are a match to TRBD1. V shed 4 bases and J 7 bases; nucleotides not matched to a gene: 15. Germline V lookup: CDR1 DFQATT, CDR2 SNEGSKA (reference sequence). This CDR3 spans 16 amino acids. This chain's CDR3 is CSATEDRDTGGQPQHF. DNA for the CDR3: TGCAGTGCTACAGAGGACAGGGACACAGGAGGACAGCCCCAGCATTTT.

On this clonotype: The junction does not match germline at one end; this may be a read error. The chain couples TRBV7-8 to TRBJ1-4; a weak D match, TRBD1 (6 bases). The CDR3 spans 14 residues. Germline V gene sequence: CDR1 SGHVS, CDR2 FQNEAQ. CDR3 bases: TGTGCTAGCAGCCAGCGGCAGGGGACTGAAAAACTGTTTTTT. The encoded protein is CASSQRQGTEKLFF.

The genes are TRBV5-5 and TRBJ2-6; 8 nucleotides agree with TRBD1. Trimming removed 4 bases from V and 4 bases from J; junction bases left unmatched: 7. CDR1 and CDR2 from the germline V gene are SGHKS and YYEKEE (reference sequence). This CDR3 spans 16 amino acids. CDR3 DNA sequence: TGTGCCAGCAGCCCTAAGACAGGGGACGGGGCCAACGTCCTGACTTTC. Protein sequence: CASSPKTGDGANVLTF.

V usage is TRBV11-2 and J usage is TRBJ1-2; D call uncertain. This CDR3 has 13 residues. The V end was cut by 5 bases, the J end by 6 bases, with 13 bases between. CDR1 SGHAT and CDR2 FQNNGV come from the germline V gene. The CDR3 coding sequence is TGTGCCAGCAGCACCGCCAAAACTAATGGCTACACCTTC. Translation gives CASSTAKTNGYTF.

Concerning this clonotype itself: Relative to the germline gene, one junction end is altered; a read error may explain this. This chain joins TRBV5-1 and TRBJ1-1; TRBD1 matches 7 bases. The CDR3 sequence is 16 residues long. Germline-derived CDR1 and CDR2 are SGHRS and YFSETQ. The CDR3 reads CPSSLGQRVLNTEAFF. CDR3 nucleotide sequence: TGCCCCAGCAGCTTGGGACAGAGGGTCTTGAACACTGAAGCTTTCTTT. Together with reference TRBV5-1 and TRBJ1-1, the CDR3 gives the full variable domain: KAGVTQTPRYLIKTRGQQVTLSCSPISGHRSVSWYQQTPGQGLQFLFEYFSETQRNKGNFPGRFSGRQFSNSRSEMNVSTLELGDSALYLCPSSLGQRVLNTEAFFGQGTRLTVV.

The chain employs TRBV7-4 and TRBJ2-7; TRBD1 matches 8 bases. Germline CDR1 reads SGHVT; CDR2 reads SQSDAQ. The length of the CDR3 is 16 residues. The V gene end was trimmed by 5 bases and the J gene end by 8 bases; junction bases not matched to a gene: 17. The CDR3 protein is CASSEEGTGEPLKQYF. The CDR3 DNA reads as TGTGCCAGCAGCGAAGAAGGGACAGGAGAACCACTGAAGCAGTACTTC.

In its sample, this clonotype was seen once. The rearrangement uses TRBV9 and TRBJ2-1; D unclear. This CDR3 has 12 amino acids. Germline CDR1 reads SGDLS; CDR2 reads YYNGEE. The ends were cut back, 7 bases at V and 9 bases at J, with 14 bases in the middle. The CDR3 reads CASGVQYGEQFF. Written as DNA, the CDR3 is TGTGCCAGCGGGGTACAATACGGTGAGCAGTTCTTC.

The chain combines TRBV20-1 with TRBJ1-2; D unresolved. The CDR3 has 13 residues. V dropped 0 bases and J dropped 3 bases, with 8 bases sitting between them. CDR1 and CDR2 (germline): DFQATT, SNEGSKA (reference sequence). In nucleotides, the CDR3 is TGCAGTGCTAGAGATCCCACGGACTATGGCTACACCTTC. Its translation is CSARDPTDYGYTF.

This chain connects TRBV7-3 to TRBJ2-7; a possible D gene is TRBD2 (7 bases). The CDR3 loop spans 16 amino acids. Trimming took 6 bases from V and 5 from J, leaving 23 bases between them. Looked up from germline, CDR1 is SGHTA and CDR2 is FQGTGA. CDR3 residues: CASSSWEWGGPNEQYF. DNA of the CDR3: TGTGCCAGCAGTTCGTGGGAGTGGGGGGGGCCCAACGAGCAGTACTTC. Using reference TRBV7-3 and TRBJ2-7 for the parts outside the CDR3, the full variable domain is GAGVSQTPSNKVTEKGKYVELRCDPISGHTALYWYRQSLGQGPEFLIYFQGTGAADDSGLPNDRFFAVRPEGSVSTLKIQRTERGDSAVYLCASSSWEWGGPNEQYFGPGTRLTVT.

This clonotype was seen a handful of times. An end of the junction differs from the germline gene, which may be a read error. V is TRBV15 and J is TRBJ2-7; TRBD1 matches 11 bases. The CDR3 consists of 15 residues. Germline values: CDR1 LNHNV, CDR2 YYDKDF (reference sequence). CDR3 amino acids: CATSRGTGGSYGQYF. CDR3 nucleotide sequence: TGTGCCACCAGCAGAGGGACAGGGGGCTCCTACGGGCAGTACTTC.

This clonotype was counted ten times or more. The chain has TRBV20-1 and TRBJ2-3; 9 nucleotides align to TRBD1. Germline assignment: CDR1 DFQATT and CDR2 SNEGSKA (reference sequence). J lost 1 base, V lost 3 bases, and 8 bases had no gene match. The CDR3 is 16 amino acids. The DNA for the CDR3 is TGCAGTGCTAGCCTCCTCCGGGACAGGGGCACAGATACGCAGTATTTT. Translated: CSASLLRDRGTDTQYF.

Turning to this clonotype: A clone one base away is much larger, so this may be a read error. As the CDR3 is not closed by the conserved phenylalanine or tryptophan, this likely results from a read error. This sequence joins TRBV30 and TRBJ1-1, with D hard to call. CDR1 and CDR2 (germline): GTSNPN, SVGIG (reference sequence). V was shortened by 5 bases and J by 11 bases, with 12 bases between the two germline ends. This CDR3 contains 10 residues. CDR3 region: CAWVAHRAFI. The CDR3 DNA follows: TGTGCCTGGGTGGCCCACCGGGCTTTCATT.